The present T cell receptor (beta chain) was sequenced within a study of T-cell reconstitution after alpha-beta-depleted transplantation in children. A few counts support this clonotype. Construction of the TCRbeta library involved unique molecular identifiers. TCRdb called the PCR reads again in MiXCR, with one record for every CDR3 protein. Of over 200,000 distinct CDR3 sequences listed, around 9.6% are singletons. Germline V gene data show CDR1 as SEHNR and CDR2 as FQNEAQ (reference sequence). V lost 9 bases and J lost 3, with 15 bases in between. The CDR3 is made up of 13 amino acids. This receptor was obtained from a human donor who donated a stem cell graft to a child with acute lymphoblastic leukemia. The chain combines TRBV7-9 with TRBJ2-7; maybe TRBD1 (6 bases). Source: PBMCs from the stem cell graft donor, taken from the stem cell graft. The CDR3 DNA follows: TGTGCCAGTCATACCTTAGGGGGCTACGAGCAGTACTTC. This gives the protein CASHTLGGYEQYF.